These T cell receptor beta chains were read from a single sample in a study of OX40 agonist ivuxolimab in advanced cancers. Assay: immunoSEQ multiplex PCR; the TCRdb copy retains only in-frame clones and omits some. The table lists 20,000 to 25,000 clones, more than 70% of them singletons, with 15% to 20% in the top ten. The sample here was CD4+ or CD8+ T cells sorted from blood, taken in a trial of the OX40 agonist ivuxolimab. The receptors were gathered from an adult with an advanced solid tumor such as melanoma, head and neck, liver or kidney cancer. CDR3s include the opening cysteine and the closing phenylalanine or tryptophan. Fields, in order: J gene, V gene, CDR3 length, clone size, D gene, CDR3 protein, CDR3 DNA. The D gene is left open where the match is weak. Where a row states a size, it is once, few, many or the class of an expanded clone; other rows omit it.

>TRBJ2-7|TRBV20-1|11|-|TRBD2
CSSGGIYEQYF
TGCAGTAGCGGGGGGATCTACGAGCAGTACTTC
>TRBJ1-2|TRBV29-1|12|few|-
CSVDGRAYGYTF
TGCAGCGTTGACGGCAGGGCCTATGGCTACACCTTC
>TRBJ2-3|TRBV25-1|16|-|TRBD1
CASSDWGQGSPDTQYF
TGTGCCAGCAGTGATTGGGGACAGGGGAGTCCAGATACGCAGTATTTT
>TRBJ2-1|TRBV4-2|13|-|-
CASSQVTNGEQFF
TGTGCCAGCAGCCAAGTGACTAACGGTGAGCAGTTCTTC
>TRBJ1-2|TRBV27|15|-|TRBD1
CASSLRGRGLHGYTF
TGTGCCAGCAGTTTAAGGGGCAGGGGGTTACACGGCTACACCTTC
>TRBJ2-5|TRBV6-1|20|-|-
CASSEARWGLAALHQETQYF
TGTGCCAGCAGTGAAGCGCGGTGGGGGCTAGCGGCCCTCCACCAAGAGACCCAGTACTTC
>TRBJ2-1|TRBV5-5|11|-|-
CASSLGNPEFF
TGTGCCAGCAGCTTAGGGAACCCGGAGTTCTTC
>TRBJ2-2|TRBV11-1|15|-|TRBD1
CASSSGTGWTGELFF
TGTGCCAGCAGCTCCGGGACAGGGTGGACCGGGGAGCTGTTTTTT
>TRBJ1-4|TRBV6-4|14|-|TRBD1
CASSPGTGGEKLFF
TGTGCCAGCAGTCCCGGGACAGGGGGAGAAAAACTGTTTTTT
>TRBJ2-3|TRBV7-9|14|-|-
CASSFSNSGDTQYF
TGTGCCAGCAGCTTTAGTAATTCTGGAGATACGCAGTATTTT
>TRBJ2-6|TRBV4-1|20|few|TRBD2
CASSQGGSGGAPSGANVLTF
TGCGCCAGCAGCCAAGGAGGCAGCGGGGGCGCACCCTCTGGGGCCAACGTCCTGACTTTC
>TRBJ2-2|TRBV6-4|15|-|-
CASSDSEKVSGELFF
TGTGCCAGCAGTGACTCGGAAAAAGTCTCCGGGGAGCTGTTTTTT
>TRBJ1-1|TRBV7-9|13|medium-sized|-
CASSLAWDTEAFF
TGTGCCAGCAGCTTAGCGTGGGACACTGAAGCTTTCTTT
>TRBJ1-5|TRBV7-9|15|-|TRBD1
CASSRTGVEGQPQHF
TGTGCCAGCAGCCGTACAGGGGTGGAAGGTCAGCCCCAGCATTTT
>TRBJ1-1|TRBV6-6|14|-|-
CASSNVELNTEAFF
TGTGCCAGCAGTAACGTAGAACTGAACACTGAAGCTTTCTTT
>TRBJ1-1|TRBV12-5|13|-|TRBD1
CASGLRQGTEAFF
TGTGCTAGTGGTTTGCGACAGGGCACTGAAGCTTTCTTT
>TRBJ2-3|TRBV15|14|-|-
CATSSPGTTNTQYF
TGTGCCACCAGCAGTCCAGGGACAACTAATACGCAGTATTTT
>TRBJ2-1|TRBV19|13|-|-
CASSRTTYNEQFF
TGTGCCAGTAGTAGGACTACTTACAATGAGCAGTTCTTC
>TRBJ1-2|TRBV6-6|14|-|TRBD1
CASSYSATGDGYTF
TGTGCCAGCAGTTACTCAGCGACAGGGGATGGCTACACCTTC
>TRBJ1-5|TRBV20-1|9|-|-
CSARPLLNF
TGCAGTGCTAGACCCCTCCTGAATTTT
>TRBJ2-1|TRBV13|15|-|TRBD2
CASSLTLIGGNEQFF
TGTGCCAGCAGCTTAACACTGATCGGGGGGAATGAGCAGTTCTTC
>TRBJ2-2|TRBV4-3|16|-|-
CASSQVLAGSTGELFF
TGCGCCAGCAGCCAAGTCCTGGCAGGGTCCACCGGGGAGCTGTTTTTT
>TRBJ2-1|TRBV5-6|11|-|-
CASSLNFEQFF
TGTGCCAGCAGCTTGAATTTTGAGCAGTTCTTC
>TRBJ1-2|TRBV13|14|-|-
CASSLTDAGGGYTF
TGTGCCAGCAGCCTCACAGACGCAGGTGGTGGCTACACCTTC
>TRBJ2-3|TRBV30|13|-|TRBD1
CAWDRESTDTQYF
TGTGCCTGGGACAGGGAATCCACAGATACGCAGTATTTT
>TRBJ1-2|TRBV5-1|17|-|-
CASSLEVWEGASYGYTF
TGCGCCAGCAGCTTGGAGGTCTGGGAAGGAGCCTCCTATGGCTACACCTTC
>TRBJ1-2|TRBV27|13|once|-
CASSLQGFYGYTF
TGTGCCAGCAGTTTACAGGGGTTCTATGGCTACACCTTC
>TRBJ2-1|TRBV7-9|16|-|-
CASSSPLDSSYNEQFF
TGTGCCAGCAGCTCACCTCTGGACAGCTCCTACAATGAGCAGTTCTTC
>TRBJ2-2|TRBV4-2|15|-|TRBD2
CASSKGLAGSGELFF
TGTGCCAGCAGCAAGGGACTAGCGGGTTCCGGGGAGCTGTTTTTT
>TRBJ2-5|TRBV4-3|18|-|TRBD2
CASSQLLYSGGDQETQYF
TGCGCCAGCAGCCAACTTCTATACTCGGGGGGGGACCAAGAGACCCAGTACTTC
>TRBJ2-7|TRBV6-1|11|-|-
CASSYGTEQYF
TGTGCCAGCAGTTACGGAACAGAGCAGTACTTC
>TRBJ2-7|TRBV6-5|13|-|-
CASSDSSTDEQYF
TGTGCCAGCAGTGACTCCTCGACAGACGAGCAGTACTTC
>TRBJ2-3|TRBV5-4|15|-|-
CASSLRGTHLATQYF
TGTGCCAGCAGCTTGCGCGGAACCCATCTGGCTACGCAGTATTTT
>TRBJ2-2|TRBV7-2|16|-|TRBD2
CASSLTGTRYTGELFF
TGTGCCAGCAGCTTAACAGGGACTAGATACACCGGGGAGCTGTTTTTT
>TRBJ1-2|TRBV4-2|16|once|-
CASSQDGQEGVYGYTF
TGTGCCAGCAGCCAAGATGGGCAGGAAGGGGTCTATGGCTACACCTTC
>TRBJ2-7|TRBV30|15|-|-
CAWSVAAGQNYEQYF
TGTGCCTGGAGTGTAGCGGCAGGGCAGAACTACGAGCAGTACTTC
>TRBJ1-6|TRBV9|17|-|-
CASSVDLRSSYNSPLHF
TGTGCCAGCAGCGTAGACCTCAGGAGCTCCTATAATTCACCCCTCCACTTT
>TRBJ2-7|TRBV7-2|14|-|-
CASSFGSGSYEQYF
TGTGCCAGCAGCTTTGGCAGTGGTTCCTACGAGCAGTACTTC
>TRBJ2-7|TRBV5-6|15|-|-
CASSGVVGTGYEQYF
TGTGCCAGCAGCGGGGTCGTCGGAACCGGGTACGAGCAGTACTTC
>TRBJ2-1|TRBV13|15|-|TRBD1
CASSSPDRAFSEQFF
TGTGCCAGCAGCTCCCCGGACAGGGCGTTTAGTGAGCAGTTCTTC
>TRBJ1-5|TRBV30|13|-|-
CAWSDSSAQPQHF
TGTGCCTGGAGTGACTCCTCAGCTCAGCCCCAGCATTTT
>TRBJ1-1|TRBV4-1|15|-|-
CASSQVGGGDAEAFF
TGCGCCAGCAGCCAAGTGGGTGGGGGAGACGCTGAAGCTTTCTTT
>TRBJ2-5|TRBV4-1|14|-|TRBD1
CASSQDRGKAPGYF
TGCGCCAGCAGCCAAGACAGGGGGAAAGCACCCGGGTACTTC
>TRBJ1-3|TRBV4-1|13|-|-
CASSQVDASTIYF
TGCGCCAGCAGCCAAGTGGACGCAAGCACCATATATTTT
>TRBJ1-1|TRBV7-6|17|-|TRBD1
CASSSGPGQGVDTEAFF
TGTGCCAGCAGCTCAGGACCGGGACAGGGTGTTGACACTGAAGCTTTCTTT
>TRBJ2-7|TRBV7-9|13|once|TRBD2
CASSPGGGYEQYF
TGTGCCAGCAGCCCGGGGGGGGGCTACGAGCAGTACTTC
>TRBJ1-1|TRBV7-9|16|-|-
CASSSRGGRVNTEAFF
TGTGCCAGCAGCTCCCGCGGTGGCAGGGTGAACACTGAAGCTTTCTTT
>TRBJ2-1|TRBV5-1|15|-|TRBD2
CASSLAGVVGDEQFF
TGCGCCAGTAGCCTAGCGGGGGTAGTTGGGGATGAGCAGTTCTTC
>TRBJ1-2|TRBV11-2|15|-|-
CASSPPSGAIYGYTF
TGTGCCAGCAGCCCCCCGTCGGGGGCGATCTATGGCTACACCTTC